The TCR beta chain under discussion was sequenced for a study of sequential checkpoint blockade in melanoma. Study results and caveats: About 30 times likelier clinical benefit followed increased tumor T-cell fraction and clonality.

Notes on this clone: Its antigen is unidentified.

Described treatment: randomized to nivolumab then ipilimumab (arm A) or the reverse (arm B). The germline V gene has CDR1 SGDLS and CDR2 YYNGEE. This CDR3 contains 16 residues. The ends lost 3 bases at V and 3 bases at J; junction bases unmatched: 3. Here immunoSEQ multiplex PCR was the method, and the copy in TCRdb shows in-frame clones only, minus some. This sample carries about 4,200 clones, 20% to 25% of them seen once, and the ten largest clones take about 15%. V is TRBV9 and J is TRBJ2-3; 14 nucleotides agree with TRBD2. The source was tumor tissue (inferred from file names), collected from a patient given nivolumab and ipilimumab in sequence. The clonotype comes from a human donor with melanoma. The DNA of the CDR3 is TGTGCCAGCAGCGGACTAGCGGGAGGGGGTACAGATACGCAGTATTTT. This encodes CASSGLAGGGTDTQYF.